These 13 T cell receptor beta chains share one sample of origin, sequenced in a study of response to subunit inactivated influenza vaccine. TCRdb re-analysed the RT-PCR reads in MiXCR, keeping a single row per CDR3 protein. Found here are roughly 700,000 distinct CDR3 sequences, around 13% of them singletons; the top ten hold 6.5% to 8.5%. Source: PBMCs from blood, taken about 14 days before vaccination. The receptors come from a man aged 45-65 years who received an inactivated influenza vaccine.

The sample holds a few counts of this clonotype. V and J are TRBV6-1 and TRBJ2-2, with D possibly matching TRBD1 (6 bases). This CDR3 contains 14 residues. Germline V lookup: CDR1 MNHNS, CDR2 SASEGT. With 8 bases removed from V and 1 base from J, the gap between germline ends came to 11 bases. The CDR3 nucleotides read TGTGCCAGCCGCCTACAGGGGAACACCGGGGAGCTGTTTTTT. The encoded protein is CASRLQGNTGELFF.

This clonotype turned up a few times. The V call is TRBV5-5, the J call TRBJ1-4; 8 bases line up with TRBD1. Germline V gene lookup returns CDR1 SGHKS and CDR2 YYEKEE (reference sequence). This CDR3 spans 14 amino acids. V shed 1 base and J 5 bases; nucleotides not matched to a gene: 1. The CDR3 sequence: CASSLRTGNEKLFF. The DNA of the CDR3 is TGTGCCAGCAGCTTGAGGACAGGGAATGAAAAACTGTTTTTT.

The V gene is TRBV4-1, the J gene TRBJ2-1; D gene unclear. The CDR3 runs 15 residues. V was trimmed by 1 base and J by 0 bases, leaving 7 bases between them. Germline lookup yields CDR1 MGHRA and CDR2 YSYEKL. This chain's CDR3 is CASSQGPGSYNEQFF. The CDR3 region has the DNA TGCGCCAGCAGCCAAGGGCCAGGCTCCTACAATGAGCAGTTCTTC.

The chain has TRBV15 and TRBJ2-7; 11 positions match TRBD1. CDR3 size: 20 residues. The germline CDR1 and CDR2 sequences are LNHNV and YYDKDF (reference sequence). The V segment lost 5 bases and the J segment 0 bases; nucleotides outside the gene matches: 18. CDR3 amino acids: CATSAEIGTGGLRPSYEQYF. The DNA of the CDR3 is TGTGCCACCAGCGCAGAAATAGGGACAGGGGGACTCCGACCCTCCTACGAGCAGTACTTC.

V is TRBV11-1 and J is TRBJ2-1; 7 bases are shared with TRBD2. V trimming: 1 base; J trimming: 7 bases; junction bases outside the gene matches: 16. The CDR3 covers 18 residues. CDR1 and CDR2 from the germline V gene are SGHAT and FQDESV (reference sequence). CDR3 loop: CASSLDGWAREPGNEQFF. The DNA for the CDR3 is TGTGCCAGCAGCTTAGATGGTTGGGCGCGGGAGCCAGGAAATGAGCAGTTCTTC.

This chain uses TRBV29-1 with TRBJ2-3, with a tentative D call TRBD2 (7 bases). V shed 5 bases and J shed 3 bases, with 18 bases lying between them. The CDR3 has 15 residues. Per the germline V gene, CDR1 is SQVTM and CDR2 is ANQGSEA. CDR3 loop: CSVTGPGGRTDTQYF. The CDR3 nucleotides are TGCAGCGTTACAGGGCCGGGGGGCAGAACAGATACGCAGTATTTT.

A few counts support this clonotype. The chain combines TRBV3-1 with TRBJ1-6; no clear D. Deletions cut 1 base from V and 7 bases from J, with 5 bases between. The germline V gene encodes CDR1 LGHDT and CDR2 YNNKEL (reference sequence). The CDR3 sequence is 13 residues long. In DNA form, the CDR3 reads TGTGCCAGCAGCCAAGTGGAGAATTCACCCCTCCACTTT. Translated, it gives CASSQVENSPLHF.

This rearrangement joins TRBV15 to TRBJ2-2; D assignment may be TRBD1 or TRBD2 (5 bases each). Trimming removed 3 bases from V and 0 bases from J, with 8 bases in between. Germline values: CDR1 LNHNV, CDR2 YYDKDF (reference sequence). The CDR3 has 15 amino acids. CDR3 in amino acids: CATSSRGPNTGELFF. The CDR3 DNA sequence: TGTGCCACCAGCAGCCGGGGACCGAACACCGGGGAGCTGTTTTTT.

The chain links TRBV6-5 to TRBJ2-1, with 8 positions matching TRBD1. Unmatched junction bases numbered 6, after V lost 2 bases and J lost 9 bases. From germline, CDR1 is MNHEY and CDR2 SVGAGI. This CDR3 comprises 14 residues. CDR3 sequence: CASSYRQGASEQFF. The CDR3 DNA reads TGTGCCAGCAGTTACCGGCAGGGGGCTAGTGAGCAGTTCTTC.

The rearrangement links TRBV1 to TRBJ2-7; the tabulated D call, TRBD1, remains unverified against the DNA. TRBV1 is a known pseudogene. This CDR3 has 15 amino acids. The CDR3 region is CTSSQQTGFSYEQYF. CDR3 nucleotides: TGCACCAGCAGCCAGCAGACAGGGTTCTCCTACGAGCAGTACTTC.

The chain is built from TRBV10-3 and TRBJ2-3; D may be TRBD2 (5 bases). The V end lost 3 bases, the J end lost 6 bases, and 16 bases lay between the germline ends. The CDR3 consists of 15 residues. The germline gives CDR1 ENHRY, CDR2 SYGVKD. The CDR3 DNA follows: TGTGCCATCAGTGATTTTGAGCGGAGTTCGGATACGCAGTATTTT. Translated: CAISDFERSSDTQYF.

CDR3 in DNA: TGTGCCAGCAGCTTTGAGGTGGGGGCTGGAAACACCATATATTTT. This gives the protein CASSFEVGAGNTIYF. The V gene is TRBV7-2, the J gene TRBJ1-3; TRBD1 is a possible D gene (5 bases). Germline CDR1 SGHTA, CDR2 FQGNSA. Trimming removed 3 bases at V and 2 bases at J, with 11 bases between. This CDR3 contains 15 residues. Combining the CDR3 with reference TRBV7-2 and TRBJ1-3 gives the whole variable domain GAGVSQSPSNKVTEKGKDVELRCDPISGHTALYWYRQSLGQGLEFLIYFQGNSAPDKSGLPSDRFSAERTGGSVSTLTIQRTQQEDSAVYLCASSFEVGAGNTIYFGEGSWLTVV.

V and J are TRBV3-1 and TRBJ2-1, with 7 bases matching TRBD2. V lost 0 bases, J lost 9 bases, and 14 bases stayed unmatched. The CDR3 runs to 17 residues. CDR1 LGHDT and CDR2 YNNKEL come from the germline V gene (reference sequence). The CDR3 sequence is CASSQDVSGETVGEQFF. CDR3 nucleotides: TGTGCCAGCAGCCAAGACGTCAGCGGGGAGACTGTGGGTGAGCAGTTCTTC.